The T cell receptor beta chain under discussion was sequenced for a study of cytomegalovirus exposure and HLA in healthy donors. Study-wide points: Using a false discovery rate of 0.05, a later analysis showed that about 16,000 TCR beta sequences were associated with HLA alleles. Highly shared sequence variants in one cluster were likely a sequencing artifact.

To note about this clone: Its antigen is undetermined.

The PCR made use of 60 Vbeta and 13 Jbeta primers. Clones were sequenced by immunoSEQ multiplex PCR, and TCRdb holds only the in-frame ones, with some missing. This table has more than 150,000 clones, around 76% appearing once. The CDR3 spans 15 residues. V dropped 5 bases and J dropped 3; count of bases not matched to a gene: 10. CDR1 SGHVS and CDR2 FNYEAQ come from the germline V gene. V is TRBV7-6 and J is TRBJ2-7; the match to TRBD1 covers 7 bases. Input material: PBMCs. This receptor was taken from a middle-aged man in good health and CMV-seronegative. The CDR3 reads CASSDGQVLNYEQYF. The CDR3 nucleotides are TGTGCCAGCAGCGACGGACAGGTCTTAAACTACGAGCAGTACTTC.